This T cell receptor (beta chain) was sequenced in a study of T-cell memory formation after mild COVID-19. In the study overall: TCR clusters showed largely donor specificity.

V shed 10 bases and J shed 4 bases, with 19 bases lying between them. CDR3 length: 14 residues. From germline, CDR1 is SGHAT and CDR2 FQNNGV. This clonotype was observed a handful of times. Each CDR3 protein gets one entry after TCRdb re-called the 5' RACE reads with MiXCR. Of roughly 300,000 distinct CDR3 sequences listed, 8% to 9% are singletons. The sequencing input was PBMCs or a T cell subset sorted from them (not recorded which). This TCR was sampled from a man younger than 35 who had mild COVID-19 (a few samples of this study predate the infection). Cell type and time point are not known. V is TRBV11-2 and J is TRBJ2-5; D assignment may be TRBD1 or TRBD2 (6 bases each). In nucleotides, the CDR3 is TGTGCCACCAGTGGAGTTGGAGGGGGAGAGACCCAGTACTTC. Translation: CATSGVGGGETQYF.